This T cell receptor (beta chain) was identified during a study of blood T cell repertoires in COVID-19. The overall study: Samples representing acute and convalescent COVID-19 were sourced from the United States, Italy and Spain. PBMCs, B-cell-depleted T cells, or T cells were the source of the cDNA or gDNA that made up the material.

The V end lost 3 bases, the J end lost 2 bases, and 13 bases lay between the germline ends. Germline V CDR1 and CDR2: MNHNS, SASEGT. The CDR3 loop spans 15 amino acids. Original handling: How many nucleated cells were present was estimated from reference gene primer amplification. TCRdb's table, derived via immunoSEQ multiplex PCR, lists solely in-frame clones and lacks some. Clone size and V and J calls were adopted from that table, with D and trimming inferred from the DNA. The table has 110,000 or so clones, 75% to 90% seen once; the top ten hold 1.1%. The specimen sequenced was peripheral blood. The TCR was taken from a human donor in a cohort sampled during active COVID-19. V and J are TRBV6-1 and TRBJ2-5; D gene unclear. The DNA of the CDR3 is TGTGCCAGCAGTGAGATTACACGGAGACAAGAGACCCAGTACTTC. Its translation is CASSEITRRQETQYF.